The TCR beta chain under discussion was sequenced for a study of Graves' ophthalmopathy and Graves' hyperthyroidism. Study-level results: Ophthalmopathy versus stable hyperthyroidism: 13-signature model gave around 90% sensitivity, 75% to 83% specificity. The model's prediction of ophthalmopathy progression had 70.59% sensitivity and roughly 72% specificity. The authors also found most expanded thyroid clonotypes above 0.001 frequency in blood.

To note about this clonotype: What it binds is unknown.

The CDR3 length is 15 residues. Germline V lookup: CDR1 SNHLY, CDR2 FYNNEI. TCR beta CDR3 amplification used RNA transcripts. A first-round RT-PCR used HTBI primers, followed by a second-round multiplex PCR. TCRdb ran MiXCR on the multiplex PCR reads and lists one entry per CDR3 protein. The sample lists 650,000 to 900,000 distinct CDR3 sequences, 35% to 50% occurring once. The chain joins TRBV2 to TRBJ2-7; 7 nucleotides align to TRBD2. With the DNA end fitting TRBJ2-5 better, the J assignment may be wrong. The receptor was derived from an adult man with Graves' ophthalmopathy. Sequencing used peripheral blood. The CDR3 region is CASSTIGGVQETQYF. The DNA of the CDR3 is TGTGCCAGCAGTACCATTGGGGGGGTTCAAGAGACCCAGTACTTC.